This T cell receptor (beta chain) derives from a study of T cell responses to AZD1222 COVID-19 vaccine. Study information: Pooled samples include second doses given at about 4 or 12 weeks.

CDR1 is SEHNR, CDR2 FQNEAQ, per germline (reference sequence). V lost 5 bases, J lost 5 bases, and 2 bases stayed unmatched. The CDR3 loop spans 13 amino acids. Only in-frame clones appear in the TCRdb table, and some are missing; sequencing was by immunoSEQ multiplex PCR. The sample lists over 65,000 clones, just under 90% occurring once. The table lists this clone with a count of one. Its antigen is unknown. General study results and limits: Recipients of AZD1222 seropositive at baseline numbered only 6 or 7. Donors, mostly white British, included more females; clonal diversity was possibly underestimated.

V is TRBV7-9 and J is TRBJ1-4, with 7 bases matching TRBD1. The sequencing used peripheral blood, collected on day 0 of AZD1222 vaccination. This sequence was found in an adult in good health. In nucleotides, the CDR3 is TGTGCCAGCAGCGCGGACAGGAATGAAAAACTGTTTTTT. It codes for CASSADRNEKLFF.